This passage covers 25 T cell receptor beta chains from one sample sequenced in a study of regulatory T cells in long-lasting Graves disease. Time point reported: persistent/refractory GD, antithyroid drugs over 5 years with positive TRAb. PBMC-derived RNA was used for the TCR library. TCR beta libraries were built with iRepertoire HTBI primers and Arm-PCR of CDR3 regions. TCRdb analysed the multiplex PCR reads with MiXCR anew, one entry per CDR3 protein. Counted here are some 330,000 distinct CDR3 sequences, less than 30% occurring once; the ten biggest clones make up about 29%. Sequencing used peripheral blood mononuclear cells (PBMCs), obtained when the disease was refractory, from a patient treated with antithyroid drugs. Receptors were obtained from a woman aged 40 to 49 with Graves disease.

The CDR3 nucleotides are TGTGCCAGCAGTTACTCGGCTTGGGACAGCTATAATCAGCCCCAGCATTTT. Its protein is CASSYSAWDSYNQPQHF. The genes are TRBV6-5 and TRBJ1-5, with TRBD1 matching 7 bases. The germline CDR1 and CDR2 sequences are MNHEY and SVGAGI. Trimming removed 0 bases from V and 4 bases from J; junction bases left unmatched: 9. The CDR3 is 17 amino acids.

J is TRBJ2-3 and V is TRBV7-3; D not certain. CDR1 SGHTA and CDR2 FQGTGA come from the germline V gene. This CDR3 is built from 16 residues. V was clipped by 1 base and J by 0 bases, with 11 bases between them. The CDR3 DNA follows: TGTGCCAGCAGCTTAAGGTCCACATCCAGCACAGATACGCAGTATTTT. Residues: CASSLRSTSSTDTQYF.

This chain uses TRBV20-1 with TRBJ2-7, with 10 bases identical to TRBD1. Germline CDR1 is DFQATT and CDR2 is SNEGSKA (reference sequence). The junction had 3 bases not matched to a gene; V was cut back by 3 bases and J by 7 bases. CDR3 length equals 12 residues. CDR3 sequence reads: CSARGTGVEQYF. The CDR3 region has the DNA TGCAGTGCTAGGGGGACAGGGGTTGAGCAGTACTTC.

This clonotype appeared many times. The V gene is TRBV18, the J gene TRBJ2-5; TRBD1 might be the D (5 bases). The CDR3 runs to 14 residues. Trimming stripped 3 bases from V and 5 bases from J, with 13 bases between. Germline CDR1 is KGHSH and CDR2 is LQKENI. This CDR3 reads CASSPGRDQETQYF. CDR3 sequence (DNA): TGTGCCAGCTCACCGGGCAGGGATCAGGAGACCCAGTACTTC.

The chain couples TRBV7-9 to TRBJ1-2; D not certain. There are 13 residues in the CDR3. V lost 8 bases and J lost 6, with 16 bases in between. Germline CDR1 SEHNR, CDR2 FQNEAQ (reference sequence). This CDR3 reads CASHPGGLDGYTF. The CDR3 nucleotides are TGTGCCAGCCACCCCGGAGGGTTAGATGGCTACACCTTC.

This clonotype has a count of ten or more. The rearrangement uses TRBV12-3 or TRBV12-4 and TRBJ1-2; possible D gene TRBD1, 6 bases. Trimming left V 5 bases short and J 2 bases short, with 12 bases between. CDR3 length equals 14 residues. The DNA of the CDR3 is TGTGCCAGCAGTCCAGGGGACGGCAACTATGGCTACACCTTC. Protein product: CASSPGDGNYGYTF.

The V gene is TRBV6-5, the J gene TRBJ2-7; 7 nucleotides match TRBD1. J was trimmed by 4 bases and V by 2 bases; bases with no gene match: 5. There are 14 residues in the CDR3. Germline V CDR1 and CDR2: MNHEY, SVGAGI. The CDR3 region is CASSYRGRFYEQYF. CDR3 bases: TGTGCCAGCAGTTACAGGGGGCGTTTTTACGAGCAGTACTTC.

The table lists this clonotype with many counts. The gene calls are TRBV12-3 or TRBV12-4 and TRBJ2-7, with D perhaps matching TRBD2 (6 bases). V was trimmed by 4 bases and J by 6 bases, leaving 10 bases between them. This CDR3 spans 12 amino acids. The CDR3 DNA sequence: TGTGCCAGCAGTTGGGGGGTGTCCGAGCAGTACTTC. This encodes CASSWGVSEQYF.

The sample holds many counts of this clonotype. J is TRBJ2-7 and V is TRBV12-3 or TRBV12-4; 14 positions match TRBD2. CDR3 size: 16 residues. Trimming at V came to 4 bases and at J to 1 base, leaving 3 bases not matched to a gene. The CDR3 nucleotides read TGTGCCAGCAGTTCGGGACTAGCGGGAGTATCCTACGAGCAGTACTTC. This codes for CASSSGLAGVSYEQYF.

The chain carries TRBV12-3 or TRBV12-4 and TRBJ2-1; 8 bases fit TRBD1. V was clipped by 3 bases and J by 7 bases; unmatched bases: 2. CDR3 length: 13 amino acids. The CDR3 sequence: CASSFNRGNEQFF. Here the CDR3 DNA reads TGTGCCAGCAGTTTTAACAGGGGGAATGAGCAGTTCTTC.

The rearrangement uses TRBV7-2 and TRBJ2-7; D is possibly TRBD1 (8 bases). The CDR3 extends over 19 amino acids. Trimming took off 1 base at V and 3 bases at J, with 25 bases between the two ends. CDR1 and CDR2 (germline): SGHTA, FQGNSA. The CDR3 protein is CASSLVSRGRKRDNYEQYF. The CDR3 DNA is TGTGCCAGCAGCTTAGTCAGCAGGGGGCGAAAGCGGGATAACTACGAGCAGTACTTC.

The CDR3 bases are TGTGCCAGCAGGGGTGAGGCGGGCCTGAACACCGGGGAGCTGTTTTTT. It specifies CASRGEAGLNTGELFF. The genes are TRBV6-2 or TRBV6-3 and TRBJ2-2; the D gene is possibly TRBD2 (5 bases). V lost 6 bases, J lost 1 base, and 15 bases lay in between. This CDR3 is built from 16 residues. The germline V gene has CDR1 MNHEY and CDR2 SVGEGT.

In its sample, this clonotype was seen many times. V is TRBV7-9 and J is TRBJ1-1; D gene uncertain. Per the germline V gene, CDR1 is SEHNR and CDR2 is FQNEAQ (reference sequence). V lost 4 bases and J 3 bases, leaving 12 bases between the germline ends. The CDR3 totals 14 residues. CDR3 sequence: CASSSTDTYTEAFF. CDR3 DNA: TGTGCCAGCAGCTCCACCGACACGTACACTGAAGCTTTCTTT.

This clonotype has a handful of counts. The chain joins TRBV6-1 to TRBJ2-7; maybe TRBD2 (6 bases). The length of the CDR3 is 16 residues. Germline V gives CDR1 MNHNS, CDR2 SASEGT. V was shortened by 6 bases and J by 7 bases, with 25 bases between the two germline ends. The chain's CDR3 is CASSQLGDFQLGEQYF. CDR3 nucleotides: TGTGCCAGCAGCCAACTAGGGGACTTCCAACTGGGGGAGCAGTACTTC.

In its sample, this clonotype was seen many times. The chain links TRBV12-3 or TRBV12-4 to TRBJ1-4; TRBD1 agrees at 7 bases. The J segment lost 7 bases and the V segment lost 1 base, leaving 6 bases of the junction unmatched. The CDR3 runs 15 residues. The CDR3 region is CASSLGTGVVEKLFF. The DNA of the CDR3 is TGTGCCAGCAGTTTAGGAACAGGGGTGGTTGAAAAACTGTTTTTT.

V is TRBV10-3 and J is TRBJ2-7; D unresolved. Germline values: CDR1 ENHRY, CDR2 SYGVKD. This CDR3 comprises 13 residues. V was clipped by 6 bases and J by 0 bases, with 9 bases between them. The CDR3 protein is CAIRDGLSYEQYF. CDR3 DNA: TGTGCCATCAGGGACGGTCTCTCCTACGAGCAGTACTTC.

This clonotype was recorded a few times. The chain is built from TRBV6-1 and TRBJ2-3; 12 bases fit TRBD2. The CDR3 contains 17 residues. Germline V CDR1 and CDR2: MNHNS, SASEGT. The V and J ends lost 7 bases and 2 bases, in that order; junction bases with no gene match: 10. CDR3 sequence: CASTLLRLAGDTDTQYF. The CDR3 coding sequence is TGTGCCAGCACCCTTCTCCGACTAGCGGGGGACACAGATACGCAGTATTTT.

The rearrangement joins TRBV5-5 to TRBJ1-4; D possibly corresponds to TRBD1 (5 bases). Trimming stripped 4 bases from V and 0 bases from J, with 19 bases between. This CDR3 is built from 18 residues. Germline CDR1 and CDR2: SGHKS and YYEKEE (reference sequence). The CDR3 bases are TGTGCCAGCAGCGGTTTGGAAGGGGTCGGTGCAACTAATGAAAAACTGTTTTTT. Protein sequence: CASSGLEGVGATNEKLFF.

This clonotype has more than one count but fewer than ten. This chain uses TRBV27 with TRBJ2-3; TRBD1 matches at 10 bases. From germline, CDR1 is MNHEY and CDR2 SMNVEV (reference sequence). Trimming took 6 bases from V and 11 from J; bases not matched to a gene: 14. CDR3 length: 15 amino acids. CDR3 in amino acids: CASSPGTGVVWGQYF. CDR3 bases: TGTGCCAGCAGCCCTGGGACAGGGGTGGTGTGGGGGCAGTATTTT.

This clonotype was observed at least ten times. This chain links TRBV5-1 with TRBJ1-1; D might be TRBD1 (5 bases). This CDR3 comprises 16 residues. Trimming took 0 bases from V and 1 from J, leaving 13 bases between them. Germline V gives CDR1 SGHRS, CDR2 YFSETQ. CDR3 coding DNA: TGCGCCAGCAGCTTGGAGGGGACCACACAGAACACTGAAGCTTTCTTT. This translates into CASSLEGTTQNTEAFF.

V gene TRBV9 combines with J gene TRBJ1-1; D remains ambiguous. V lost 3 bases and J lost 0, with 9 bases in between. Germline V CDR1 and CDR2: SGDLS, YYNGEE. The CDR3 contains 14 residues. The CDR3 protein is CASSGSYMNTEAFF. CDR3 nucleotides: TGTGCCAGCAGCGGGAGTTACATGAACACTGAAGCTTTCTTT.

The V call is TRBV6-1, the J call TRBJ2-7; D is unclear. Germline V gene sequence: CDR1 MNHNS, CDR2 SASEGT. V was pared by 6 bases and J by 5 bases, with 17 bases between. The CDR3 runs to 14 residues. In nucleotides, the CDR3 is TGTGCCAGCAGCCGCTACCCGGGCCAAGACGAGCAGTACTTC. It translates to CASSRYPGQDEQYF.

Details on this clonotype: At one boundary the junction diverges from the germline segment, which might be a read error. V usage is TRBV9 and J usage is TRBJ2-5; TRBD1 matches at 8 bases. CDR3 length equals 15 residues. Germline CDR1 and CDR2: SGDLS and YYNGEE. The CDR3 bases are TGTGCCAGCAGCTTTCGACAGGGGCGCCAAGAAACCCAGTGCTTC. Its translation is CASSFRQGRQETQCF.

This clonotype was observed a few times. V usage is TRBV3-1 and J usage is TRBJ2-7, with 9 bases aligning to TRBD2. The V and J ends lost 6 bases and 3 bases, in that order; junction bases with no gene match: 9. The CDR3 sequence is 15 residues long. The germline V gene encodes CDR1 LGHDT and CDR2 YNNKEL (reference sequence). In nucleotides, the CDR3 is TGTGCCAGCAGTCCTCCTCTAGCGGGATACTACGAGCAGTACTTC. Its protein product is CASSPPLAGYYEQYF.

The V call is TRBV3-1, the J call TRBJ1-1, with D unresolved. CDR1 and CDR2 (germline): LGHDT, YNNKEL (reference sequence). V was shortened by 4 bases and J by 0 bases, with 9 bases between the two germline ends. The CDR3 length is 14 residues. Here the CDR3 reads CASSLSMVNTEAFF. CDR3 nucleotides: TGTGCCAGCAGCCTGTCAATGGTGAACACTGAAGCTTTCTTT.